The present T cell receptor (beta chain) was sequenced within a study of blood T cells in healthy people across ages. The germline V gene encodes CDR1 SQVTM and CDR2 ANQGSEA. This CDR3 comprises 12 residues. For the second PCR, which ran for about 6 to 11 cycles, a sample-barcoded 5' primer and a J-beta primer mix were used. TCRdb reprocessed the 5' RACE reads via MiXCR and lists one record per CDR3 protein. Of fewer than 2 million distinct CDR3 sequences listed, about 39% are singletons. Note on this clonotype: A read error may account for a junction end that differs from germline.

This receptor was taken from a human donor in good health. Input material: blood. V is TRBV29-1 and J is TRBJ2-2; D possibly corresponds to TRBD2 (5 bases). The CDR3 region is CSVDSNTGEPFF. The CDR3 DNA reads TGCAGCGTTGACAGCAACACCGGGGAGCCGTTTTTT.